The source of this T cell receptor beta chain is a study of control samples from healthy donors and cancer patients. This table comes from immunoSEQ multiplex PCR, and its TCRdb copy is limited to in-frame clones, with some not included. The data show under 75,000 clones, approximately 85% seen once. Germline V gene data show CDR1 as GTSNPN and CDR2 as SVGIG (reference sequence). This CDR3 contains 13 residues. V was shortened by 3 bases and J by 6 bases, with 12 bases between the two germline ends. Source material: blood. The V gene is TRBV30, the J gene TRBJ2-1; D might be TRBD2 (5 bases). The clonotype comes from a man aged 40-55 years in good health. CDR3 bases: TGTGCCTGGAGCCGGGGTTCGGGCAATGAGCAGTTCTTC. It yields the protein CAWSRGSGNEQFF.